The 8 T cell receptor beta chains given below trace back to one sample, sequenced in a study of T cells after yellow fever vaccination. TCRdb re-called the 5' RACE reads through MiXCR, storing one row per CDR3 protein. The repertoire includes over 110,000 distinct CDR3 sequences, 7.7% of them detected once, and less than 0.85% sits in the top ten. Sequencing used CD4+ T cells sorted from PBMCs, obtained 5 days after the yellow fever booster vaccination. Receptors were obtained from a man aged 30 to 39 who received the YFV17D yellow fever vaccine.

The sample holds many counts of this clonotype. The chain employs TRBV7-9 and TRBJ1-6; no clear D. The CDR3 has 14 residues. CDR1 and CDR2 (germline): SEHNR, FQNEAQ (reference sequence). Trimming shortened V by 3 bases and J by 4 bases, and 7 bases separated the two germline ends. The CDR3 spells CASSFSDYNSPLHF. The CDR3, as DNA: TGTGCCAGCAGCTTCAGCGATTATAATTCACCCCTCCACTTT. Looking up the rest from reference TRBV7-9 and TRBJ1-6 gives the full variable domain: DTGVSQNPRHKITKRGQNVTFRCDPISEHNRLYWYRQTLGQGPEFLTYFQNEAQLEKSRLLSDRFSAERPKGSFSTLEIQRTEQGDSAMYLCASSFSDYNSPLHFGNGTRLTVT.

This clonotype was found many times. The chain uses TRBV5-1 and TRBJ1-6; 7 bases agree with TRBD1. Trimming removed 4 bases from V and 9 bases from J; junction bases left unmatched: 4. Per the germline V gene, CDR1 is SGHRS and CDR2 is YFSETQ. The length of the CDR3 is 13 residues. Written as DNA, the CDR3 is TGCGCCAGCAGCATCCGACAGGGTTCACCCCTCCACTTT. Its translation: CASSIRQGSPLHF.

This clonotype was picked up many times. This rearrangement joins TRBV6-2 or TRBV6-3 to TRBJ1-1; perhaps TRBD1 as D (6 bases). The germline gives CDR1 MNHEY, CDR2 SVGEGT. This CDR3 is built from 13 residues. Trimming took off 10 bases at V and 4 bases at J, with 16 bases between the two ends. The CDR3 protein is CATNVWTATEAFF. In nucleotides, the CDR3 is TGTGCCACCAACGTTTGGACAGCCACTGAAGCTTTCTTT.

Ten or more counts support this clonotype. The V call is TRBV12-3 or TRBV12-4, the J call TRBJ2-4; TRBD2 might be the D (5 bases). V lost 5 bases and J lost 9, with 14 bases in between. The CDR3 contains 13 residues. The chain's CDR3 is CASSPSGSPIQYF. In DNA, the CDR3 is TGTGCCAGCAGTCCATCGGGATCCCCCATTCAGTACTTC.

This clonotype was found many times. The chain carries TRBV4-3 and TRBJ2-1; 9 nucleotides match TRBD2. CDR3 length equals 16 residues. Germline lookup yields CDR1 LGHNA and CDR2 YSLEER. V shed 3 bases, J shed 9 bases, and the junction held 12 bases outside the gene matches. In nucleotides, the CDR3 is TGCGCCAGCAGCCACGCCGGGACTAGCCGAAGGGGTGAGCAGTTCTTC. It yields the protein CASSHAGTSRRGEQFF.

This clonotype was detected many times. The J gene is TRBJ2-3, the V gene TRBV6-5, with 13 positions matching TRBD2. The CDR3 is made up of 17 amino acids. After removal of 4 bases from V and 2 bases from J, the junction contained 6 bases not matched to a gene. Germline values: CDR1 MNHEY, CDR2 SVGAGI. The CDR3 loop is CASSSSGLAGDTDTQYF. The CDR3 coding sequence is TGTGCCAGCAGTTCCTCCGGACTAGCGGGGGACACAGATACGCAGTATTTT.

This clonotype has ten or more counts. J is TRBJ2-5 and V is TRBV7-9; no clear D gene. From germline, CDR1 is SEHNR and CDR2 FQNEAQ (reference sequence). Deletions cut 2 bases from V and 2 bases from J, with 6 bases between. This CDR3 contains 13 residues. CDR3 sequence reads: CASSLFSQETQYF. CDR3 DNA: TGTGCCAGCAGCTTATTTTCACAAGAGACCCAGTACTTC.

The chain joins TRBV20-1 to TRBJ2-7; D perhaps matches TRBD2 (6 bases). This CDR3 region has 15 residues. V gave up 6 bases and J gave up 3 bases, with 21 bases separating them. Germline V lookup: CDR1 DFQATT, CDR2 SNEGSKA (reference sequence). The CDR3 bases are TGCAGTGCCAGCGTGATAGGGTGGGGGGACTACGAGCAGTACTTC. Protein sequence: CSASVIGWGDYEQYF.